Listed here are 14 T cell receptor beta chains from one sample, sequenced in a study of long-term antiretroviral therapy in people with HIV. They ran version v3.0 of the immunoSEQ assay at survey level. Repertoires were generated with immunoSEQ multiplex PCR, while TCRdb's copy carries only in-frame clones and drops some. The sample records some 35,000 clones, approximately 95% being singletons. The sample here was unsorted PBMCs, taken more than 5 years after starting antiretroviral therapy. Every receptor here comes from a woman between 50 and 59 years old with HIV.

DNA for the CDR3: TGTGCCAGCAGCAGGACAGGGGGCGCGAAGTCACCCCTCCACTTT. Translation gives CASSRTGGAKSPLHF. The chain joins TRBV5-8 to TRBJ1-6; TRBD1 agrees at 11 bases. Germline V gene data show CDR1 as SGHTS and CDR2 as YDEGEE. V shed 4 bases and J 10 bases; nucleotides not matched to a gene: 7. CDR3 length equals 15 residues.

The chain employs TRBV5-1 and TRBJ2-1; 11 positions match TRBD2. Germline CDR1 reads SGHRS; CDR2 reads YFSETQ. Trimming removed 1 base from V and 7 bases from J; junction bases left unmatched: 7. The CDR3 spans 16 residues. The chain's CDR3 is CASSLSSGGAWNEQFF. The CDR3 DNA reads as TGCGCCAGCAGCTTGAGTAGCGGGGGGGCCTGGAATGAGCAGTTCTTC.

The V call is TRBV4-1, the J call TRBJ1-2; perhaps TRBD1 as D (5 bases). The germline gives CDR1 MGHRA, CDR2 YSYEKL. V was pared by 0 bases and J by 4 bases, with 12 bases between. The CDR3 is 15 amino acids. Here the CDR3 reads CASSQDRDAFYGYTF. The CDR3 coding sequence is TGCGCCAGCAGCCAAGACCGGGACGCCTTCTATGGCTACACCTTC.

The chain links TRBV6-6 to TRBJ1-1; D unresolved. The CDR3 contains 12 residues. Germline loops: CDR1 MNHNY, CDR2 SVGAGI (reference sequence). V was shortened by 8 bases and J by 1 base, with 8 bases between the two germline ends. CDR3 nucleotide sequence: TGTGCCAGCTCGTACACGAACACTGAAGCTTTCTTT. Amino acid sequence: CASSYTNTEAFF.

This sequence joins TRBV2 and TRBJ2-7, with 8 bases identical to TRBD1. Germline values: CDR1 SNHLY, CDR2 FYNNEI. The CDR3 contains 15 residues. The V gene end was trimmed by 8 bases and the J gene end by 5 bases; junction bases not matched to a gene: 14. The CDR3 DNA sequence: TGTGCCAGCGGCACCCGGGACAGGCTCTTCAACGAGCAGTACTTC. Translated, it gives CASGTRDRLFNEQYF.

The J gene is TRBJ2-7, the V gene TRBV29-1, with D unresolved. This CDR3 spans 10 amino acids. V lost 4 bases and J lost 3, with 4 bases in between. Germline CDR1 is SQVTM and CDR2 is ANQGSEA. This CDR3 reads CSVADYEQYF. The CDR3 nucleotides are TGCAGCGTTGCAGACTACGAGCAGTACTTC.

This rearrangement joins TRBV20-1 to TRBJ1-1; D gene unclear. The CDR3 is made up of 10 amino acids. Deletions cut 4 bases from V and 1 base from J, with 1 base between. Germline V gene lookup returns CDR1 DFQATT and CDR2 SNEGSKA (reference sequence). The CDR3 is CSATNTEAFF. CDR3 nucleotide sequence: TGCAGTGCTACGAACACTGAAGCTTTCTTT.

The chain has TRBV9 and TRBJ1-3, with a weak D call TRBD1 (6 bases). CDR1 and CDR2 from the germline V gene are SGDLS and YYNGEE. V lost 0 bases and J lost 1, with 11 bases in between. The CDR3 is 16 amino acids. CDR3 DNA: TGTGCCAGCAGCGTAGCCGGGGGGCTTTCTGGAAACACCATATATTTT. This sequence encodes CASSVAGGLSGNTIYF. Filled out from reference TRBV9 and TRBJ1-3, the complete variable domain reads DSGVTQTPKHLITATGQRVTLRCSPRSGDLSVYWYQQSLDQGLQFLIQYYNGEERAKGNILERFSAQQFPDLHSELNLSSLELGDSALYFCASSVAGGLSGNTIYFGEGSWLTVV.

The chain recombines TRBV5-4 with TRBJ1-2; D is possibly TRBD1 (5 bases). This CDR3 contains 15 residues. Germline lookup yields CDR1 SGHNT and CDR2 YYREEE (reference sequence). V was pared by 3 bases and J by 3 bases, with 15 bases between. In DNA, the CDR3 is TGTGCCAGCAGCTCGCCACTCGGGGCAGACTATGGCTACACCTTC. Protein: CASSSPLGADYGYTF.

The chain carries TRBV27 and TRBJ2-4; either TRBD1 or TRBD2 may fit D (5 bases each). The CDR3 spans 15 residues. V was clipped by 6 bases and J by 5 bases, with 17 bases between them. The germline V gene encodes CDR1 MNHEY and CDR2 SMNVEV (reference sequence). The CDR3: CASSFSRDRQNIQYF. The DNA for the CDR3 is TGTGCCAGCAGCTTTTCCAGGGACCGACAAAACATTCAGTACTTC.

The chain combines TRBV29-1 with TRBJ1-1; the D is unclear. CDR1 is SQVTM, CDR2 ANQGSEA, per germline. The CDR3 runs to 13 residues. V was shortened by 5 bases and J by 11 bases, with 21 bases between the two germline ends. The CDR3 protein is CSVPKLDGLKAFF. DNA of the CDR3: TGCAGCGTTCCCAAACTGGACGGGCTTAAGGCTTTCTTT.

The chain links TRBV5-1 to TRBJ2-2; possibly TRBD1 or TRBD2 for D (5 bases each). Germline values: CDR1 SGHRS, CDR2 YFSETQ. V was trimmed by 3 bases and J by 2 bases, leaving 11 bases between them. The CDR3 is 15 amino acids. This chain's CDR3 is CASSSGASNTGELFF. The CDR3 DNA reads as TGCGCCAGCAGCTCCGGGGCCAGCAACACCGGGGAGCTGTTTTTT.

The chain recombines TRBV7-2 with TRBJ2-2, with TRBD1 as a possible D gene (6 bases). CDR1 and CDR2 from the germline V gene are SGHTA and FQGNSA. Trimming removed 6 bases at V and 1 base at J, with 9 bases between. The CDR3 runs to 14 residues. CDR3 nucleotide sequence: TGTGCCAGCAGATGGGGGCAGAACACCGGGGAGCTGTTTTTT. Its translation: CASRWGQNTGELFF. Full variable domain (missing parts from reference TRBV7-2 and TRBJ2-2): GAGVSQSPSNKVTEKGKDVELRCDPISGHTALYWYRQSLGQGLEFLIYFQGNSAPDKSGLPSDRFSAERTGGSVSTLTIQRTQQEDSAVYLCASRWGQNTGELFFGEGSRLTVL.

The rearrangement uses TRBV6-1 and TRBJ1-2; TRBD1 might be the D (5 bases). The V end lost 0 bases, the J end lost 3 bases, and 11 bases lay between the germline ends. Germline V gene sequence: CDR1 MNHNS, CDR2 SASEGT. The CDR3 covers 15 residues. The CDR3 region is CASSEALGRDYGYTF. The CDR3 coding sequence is TGTGCCAGCAGTGAAGCCCTGGGACGGGACTATGGCTACACCTTC.